The 6 T cell receptor beta chains in this list originate from one sample, sequenced in a study of T-cell reconstitution after alpha-beta-depleted transplantation in children. A library of TCRbeta sequences, prepared with unique molecular identifiers, was generated. TCRdb used MiXCR to reprocess the PCR reads, holding one entry per CDR3 protein. The table records a few thousand distinct CDR3 sequences, roughly a quarter of them present only once. The sequences come from PBMCs, mostly from graft donor cells, collected 60 days after TCRalphabeta/CD19-depleted stem cell transplant. The receptors originated from a boy younger than two who had a stem cell transplant for acute myeloid leukemia, so the T cells may come from the graft donor.

This clonotype was detected many times. The chain has TRBV12-3 or TRBV12-4 and TRBJ2-7, with no clear D. V dropped 6 bases and J dropped 3 bases, with 9 bases sitting between them. The CDR3 is 12 residues long. The CDR3 here is CASSPIFYEQYF. The DNA for the CDR3 is TGTGCCAGCAGCCCTATCTTCTACGAGCAGTACTTC.

The chain combines TRBV4-3 with TRBJ2-7; D is tentatively TRBD1 or TRBD2 (8 bases each). The CDR3 extends over 16 amino acids. Between the trimmed V and J ends, which lost 4 bases and 3 bases, there was a span of 19 bases. Per the germline V gene, CDR1 is LGHNA and CDR2 is YSLEER. The CDR3 bases are TGCGCCAGCAGCCGAACGTACAGGGGGACTAGCTACGAGCAGTACTTC. Encoded protein: CASSRTYRGTSYEQYF.

This clonotype has a count of ten or more. V and J are TRBV7-9 and TRBJ2-1; tentative D call: TRBD1 (6 bases). CDR3 size: 16 residues. Per the germline V gene, CDR1 is SEHNR and CDR2 is FQNEAQ (reference sequence). Trimming removed 1 base from V and 0 bases from J, with 10 bases in between. The CDR3 bases are TGTGCCAGCAGCTTAGAAACAGGGAGCTCCTACAATGAGCAGTTCTTC. It is translated as CASSLETGSSYNEQFF.

This clonotype has at least ten counts. The chain recombines TRBV29-1 with TRBJ1-2, with D uncertain. Trimming stripped 4 bases from V and 4 bases from J, with 16 bases between. This CDR3 is built from 14 residues. Per germline, CDR1 SQVTM and CDR2 ANQGSEA. The CDR3 loop reads CSVGEAPRGYGYTF. In nucleotides, the CDR3 is TGCAGCGTTGGAGAGGCCCCCCGGGGCTATGGCTACACCTTC. The full variable domain, with the rest looked up from reference TRBV29-1 and TRBJ1-2, is SAVISQKPSRDICQRGTSLTIQCQVDSQVTMMFWYRQQPGQSLTLIATANQGSEATYESGFVIDKFPISRPNLTFSTLTVSNMSPEDSSIYLCSVGEAPRGYGYTFGSGTRLTVV.

This clonotype was observed many times. CDR3: CASSSGGGRDEQYV. As DNA, the CDR3 is TGTGCCAGCAGCTCTGGAGGCGGACGCGACGAGCAGTACGTC. V usage is TRBV11-3 and J usage is TRBJ2-7; TRBD2 is a possible D gene (5 bases). This CDR3 is built from 14 residues. Trimming shortened V by 4 bases and J by 5 bases, and 15 bases separated the two germline ends. The V gene's germline CDR1 is SGHNT and CDR2 YENEEA.

About this clonotype itself: An end of the junction differs from the germline gene, which may be a read error. J is TRBJ2-3 and V is TRBV4-1; 8 positions agree with TRBD2. This CDR3 spans 16 amino acids. The germline V gene encodes CDR1 MGHRA and CDR2 YSYEKL. The CDR3 DNA reads TGCGCTAGCAGCCAAGATGGAACGGGAGGGCACGGGGCGCAGTATTTT. Its protein product is CASSQDGTGGHGAQYF.